A selection of T cell receptor beta chains follows, all from one sample in a study of cytomegalovirus exposure and HLA in healthy donors. Produced via immunoSEQ multiplex PCR; TCRdb's table is partial and in-frame only. This specimen shows roughly 78,000 clones; the ten leading clones hold 4% to 6%. The specimen was PBMCs. Receptor source: a man aged 40-49 years in good health and CMV-seronegative. Each CDR3 is given with its conserved first and last residue. A D gene is named only where the DNA matches it firmly.

v_gene	d_gene	j_gene	CDR3aa	CDR3nt
TRBV15	-	TRBJ1-2	CATSRDRRYGYTF	TGTGCCACCAGCAGAGACAGAAGATATGGCTACACCTTC
TRBV11-2	-	TRBJ2-5	CASSLDRETQYF	TGTGCCAGCAGCTTAGATAGAGAGACCCAGTACTTC
TRBV5-1	TRBD1	TRBJ1-5	CASSPGTGNQPQHF	TGCGCCAGCAGCCCCGGGACAGGAAATCAGCCCCAGCATTTT
TRBV5-4	TRBD1	TRBJ2-3	CASSPDTGGGTDTQYF	TGTGCCAGCAGCCCAGATACAGGGGGCGGCACAGATACGCAGTATTTT
TRBV19	-	TRBJ2-3	CASSRGPTGRADTQYF	TGTGCCAGTAGCAGGGGACCCACGGGACGGGCAGATACGCAGTATTTT
TRBV2	-	TRBJ2-7	CASSASSYEQYF	TGTGCCAGCAGTGCTAGCTCCTACGAGCAGTACTTC
TRBV10-3	-	TRBJ1-2	CAISEQVNYGYTF	TGTGCCATCAGTGAGCAGGTTAACTATGGCTACACCTTC
TRBV7-8	TRBD2	TRBJ2-3	CASSSLSGKSRTQYF	TGTGCCAGCAGCTCCCTTAGCGGGAAGTCTAGGACGCAGTATTTT
TRBV5-1	-	TRBJ2-3	CASSLVTPSTDTQYF	TGCGCCAGCAGCTTGGTTACTCCTAGCACAGATACGCAGTATTTT
TRBV29-1	TRBD2	TRBJ2-1	CSVARAGVFHEQFF	TGCAGCGTTGCTCGAGCGGGAGTTTTCCATGAGCAGTTCTTC